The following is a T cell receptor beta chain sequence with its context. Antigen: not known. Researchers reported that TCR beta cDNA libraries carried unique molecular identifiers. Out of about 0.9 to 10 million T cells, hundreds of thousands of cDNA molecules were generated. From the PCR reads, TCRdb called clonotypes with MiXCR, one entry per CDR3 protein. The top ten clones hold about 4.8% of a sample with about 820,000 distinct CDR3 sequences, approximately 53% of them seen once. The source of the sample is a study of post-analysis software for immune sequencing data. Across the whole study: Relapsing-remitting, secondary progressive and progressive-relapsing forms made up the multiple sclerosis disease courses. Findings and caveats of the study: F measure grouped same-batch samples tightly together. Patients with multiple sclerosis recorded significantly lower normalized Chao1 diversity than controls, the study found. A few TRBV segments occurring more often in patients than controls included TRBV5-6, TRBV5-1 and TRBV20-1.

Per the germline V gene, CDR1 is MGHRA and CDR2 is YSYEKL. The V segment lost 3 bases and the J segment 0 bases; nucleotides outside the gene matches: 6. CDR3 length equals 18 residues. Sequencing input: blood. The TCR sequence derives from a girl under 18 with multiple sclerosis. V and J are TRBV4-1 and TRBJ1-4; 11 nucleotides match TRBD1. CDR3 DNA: TGCGCCAGCAGCCAGATTCCGGGACAGGGGGCAACTAATGAAAAACTGTTTTTT. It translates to CASSQIPGQGATNEKLFF.